Listed below are T cell receptor beta chains from one sample, sequenced in a study of blood T cells in healthy people across ages. TCRdb used MiXCR to reprocess the 5' RACE reads, holding one entry per CDR3 protein. The sample contains more than 1,000,000 distinct CDR3 sequences, around 25% of which appear only once. The same data also contributed to another study, on T cells of mothers and their children.

The source material was blood. The receptors were sampled from a girl aged 2-10 years in good health. Both conserved end residues are part of each CDR3. Fields, in order: J gene, V gene, clone size, D gene, CDR3 DNA, CDR3 protein. A D gene is named only where the DNA matches it firmly. Rows may omit the clone size; those that give it use once, few, many or a size class.

j_gene: TRBJ2-2; v_gene: TRBV6-2/TRBV6-3; abundance: few; d_gene: NA; CDR3nt: TGTGCCAGCAGTTACTCGAAAGGGTGGTACACCGGGGAGCTGTTTTTT; CDR3aa: CASSYSKGWYTGELFF
j_gene: TRBJ2-1; v_gene: TRBV6-5; abundance: once; d_gene: NA; CDR3nt: TGTGCCAGCAGTTACACCAGGGTATCCTACAATGAGCAGTTCTTC; CDR3aa: CASSYTRVSYNEQFF
j_gene: TRBJ2-1; v_gene: TRBV11-2; abundance: NA; d_gene: NA; CDR3nt: TGTGCCAGCAGCTTAGGCGGACGCAGGGACTACAATGAGCAGTTCTTC; CDR3aa: CASSLGGRRDYNEQFF
j_gene: TRBJ1-1; v_gene: TRBV29-1; abundance: NA; d_gene: TRBD1; CDR3nt: TGCAGCGTTGTGGGCTGGTCAGGGGGCTTTCAGGTGAACACTGAAGCTTTCTTT; CDR3aa: CSVVGWSGGFQVNTEAFF
j_gene: TRBJ2-7; v_gene: TRBV15; abundance: few; d_gene: NA; CDR3nt: TGTGCCACCAGCATAAAGGTCTCCTACGAGCAGTACTTC; CDR3aa: CATSIKVSYEQYF
j_gene: TRBJ1-2; v_gene: TRBV5-1; abundance: NA; d_gene: NA; CDR3nt: TGCGCCAGCAGACCCAACGCCGGGGGGAATGGCTACACCTTC; CDR3aa: CASRPNAGGNGYTF
j_gene: TRBJ2-2; v_gene: TRBV29-1; abundance: NA; d_gene: NA; CDR3nt: TGCAGCGAGGGCAGCCCCACCGGGGAGCTGTTTTTT; CDR3aa: CSEGSPTGELFF
j_gene: TRBJ2-5; v_gene: TRBV5-1; abundance: NA; d_gene: NA; CDR3nt: TGCGCCAGCAGCTTTGACAGGCGGCTGGCAGGGGAGACCCAGTACTTC; CDR3aa: CASSFDRRLAGETQYF
j_gene: TRBJ1-2; v_gene: TRBV7-9; abundance: NA; d_gene: NA; CDR3nt: TGTGCCAGCAGCTCCCCAGAAGGGAGACTGGGGCAAGGGGGCTACACCTTC; CDR3aa: CASSSPEGRLGQGGYTF
j_gene: TRBJ1-6; v_gene: TRBV20-1; abundance: NA; d_gene: NA; CDR3nt: TGCAGTGCTCTCCGGGTGAGCTCCTATAATTCACCCCTCCACTTT; CDR3aa: CSALRVSSYNSPLHF
j_gene: TRBJ2-1; v_gene: TRBV24-1; abundance: few; d_gene: NA; CDR3nt: TGTGCCACCAGCTCGGACTATAGGGAGGTGCAGTTCTTC; CDR3aa: CATSSDYREVQFF
j_gene: TRBJ2-3; v_gene: TRBV5-1; abundance: NA; d_gene: NA; CDR3nt: TGCGCCAGCAGCTTGACCTGGCCGCCAGATACGCAGTATTTT; CDR3aa: CASSLTWPPDTQYF
j_gene: TRBJ2-7; v_gene: TRBV20-1; abundance: NA; d_gene: TRBD2; CDR3nt: TGCAGTGCTAGAGCTAGCGGACTCTCCTACGAGCAGTACTTC; CDR3aa: CSARASGLSYEQYF
j_gene: TRBJ1-2; v_gene: TRBV20-1; abundance: NA; d_gene: NA; CDR3nt: TGCAGTGCCGGACCACAGGGAGAGAATGGCTACACCTTC; CDR3aa: CSAGPQGENGYTF
j_gene: TRBJ2-1; v_gene: TRBV9; abundance: few; d_gene: TRBD1; CDR3nt: TGTGCCAGCAGCGTACACCGGGACAGGGCACACAATGAGCAGTTCTTC; CDR3aa: CASSVHRDRAHNEQFF
j_gene: TRBJ2-2; v_gene: TRBV20-1; abundance: NA; d_gene: NA; CDR3nt: TGCAGTGCTAGGACCCCCGGGACCGTTGAGCTGTTTTTT; CDR3aa: CSARTPGTVELFF
j_gene: TRBJ2-3; v_gene: TRBV6-1; abundance: few; d_gene: NA; CDR3nt: TGTGCCAGCAGGTTCGTAGGGAGCACAGATACGCAGTATTTT; CDR3aa: CASRFVGSTDTQYF
j_gene: TRBJ2-3; v_gene: TRBV7-2; abundance: NA; d_gene: NA; CDR3nt: TGTGCCAGCAGTCCGGAAGGTGTTCCAGATACGCAGTATTTT; CDR3aa: CASSPEGVPDTQYF
j_gene: TRBJ1-6; v_gene: TRBV12-3/TRBV12-4; abundance: few; d_gene: NA; CDR3nt: TGTGCCAGCAGTTTTAATCCTAGCGCACCCCTCCACTTT; CDR3aa: CASSFNPSAPLHF
j_gene: TRBJ2-2; v_gene: TRBV12-3/TRBV12-4; abundance: NA; d_gene: TRBD2; CDR3nt: TGTGCCAGCAGTTTGGCGGGAGGCAAAACCGGGGAGCTGTTTTTT; CDR3aa: CASSLAGGKTGELFF
j_gene: TRBJ1-4; v_gene: TRBV2; abundance: NA; d_gene: NA; CDR3nt: TGTGCCAGCAGTGAAGTCCCTCTCCGGGATCCCATCGAAAAACTGTTTTTT; CDR3aa: CASSEVPLRDPIEKLFF
j_gene: TRBJ1-1; v_gene: TRBV6-1; abundance: few; d_gene: TRBD1; CDR3nt: TGTGCCAGCAGTCGGCCGGGACAGGGGATGAACACTGAAGCTTTCTTT; CDR3aa: CASSRPGQGMNTEAFF
j_gene: TRBJ2-5; v_gene: TRBV25-1; abundance: few; d_gene: NA; CDR3nt: TGTGCCAGCAAAGTACGGAGGGGAACAAACCAAGAGACCCAGTACTTC; CDR3aa: CASKVRRGTNQETQYF
j_gene: TRBJ2-5; v_gene: TRBV7-2; abundance: NA; d_gene: NA; CDR3nt: TGTGCCAGCAGCTTTTCTAGGCAGGGGACCCAGTACTTC; CDR3aa: CASSFSRQGTQYF
j_gene: TRBJ2-7; v_gene: TRBV27; abundance: few; d_gene: TRBD2; CDR3nt: TGTGTCAGCAGTTCTAGCGGGATCGGGTACGAGCAGTACTTC; CDR3aa: CVSSSSGIGYEQYF
j_gene: TRBJ2-6; v_gene: TRBV7-6; abundance: NA; d_gene: NA; CDR3nt: TGTGCCAGCAGCTTTCGCGAAATCACGGGGGCCAACGTCCTGACTTTC; CDR3aa: CASSFREITGANVLTF
j_gene: TRBJ1-6; v_gene: TRBV12-3/TRBV12-4; abundance: few; d_gene: NA; CDR3nt: TGTGCCAGCAGTTTGTCGTCTGAAGCTTCACCCCTCCACTTT; CDR3aa: CASSLSSEASPLHF